This T cell receptor beta chain was sequenced in a study of T cell repertoires in cytomegalovirus infection. Study-level information: Indicated by public TCR beta signatures were CMV infection and matching HLA type.

Whole-study findings and limits: There were carriers of CMV plus the relevant HLA, and cumulative public TCR beta family frequency identified them. Ex vivo responses were dominated by HLA-C-restricted CMV-specific TCR beta clonotypes.

One entry per CDR3 protein results from TCRdb running MiXCR on the reads. The table includes 200,000 to 300,000 distinct CDR3 sequences, about an eighth detected once. About this clonotype: Antigen: not known.

The source material was PBMCs. This clonotype originated in a human donor in good health (CMV status not recorded). Some clones in this sample may be carry-over from other donors' samples.

The CDR3 loop reads CSAGQNANYGYTF. CDR3 sequence (DNA): TGCAGCGCCGGACAGAACGCTAACTATGGCTACACCTTC. The chain carries TRBV29-1 and TRBJ1-2; maybe TRBD1 (6 bases). The CDR3 consists of 13 residues. The germline V gene has CDR1 SQVTM and CDR2 ANQGSEA. Deletions cut 7 bases from V and 0 bases from J, with 12 bases between.